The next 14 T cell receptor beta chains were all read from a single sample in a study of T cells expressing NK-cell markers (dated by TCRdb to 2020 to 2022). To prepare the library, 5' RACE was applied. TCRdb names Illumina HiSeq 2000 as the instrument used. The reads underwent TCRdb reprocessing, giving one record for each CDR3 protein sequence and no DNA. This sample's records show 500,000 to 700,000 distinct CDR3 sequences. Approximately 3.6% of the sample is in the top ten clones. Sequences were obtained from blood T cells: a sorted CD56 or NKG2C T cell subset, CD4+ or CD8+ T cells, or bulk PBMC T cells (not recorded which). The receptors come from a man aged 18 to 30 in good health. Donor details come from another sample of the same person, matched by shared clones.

This CDR3 is CASSQVYGGGNEQFF. The chain joins TRBV3-1 to TRBJ2-1; TCRdb's D call of TRBD1 is untestable without DNA. Germline values: CDR1 LGHDT, CDR2 YNNKEL (reference sequence). This CDR3 contains 15 residues.

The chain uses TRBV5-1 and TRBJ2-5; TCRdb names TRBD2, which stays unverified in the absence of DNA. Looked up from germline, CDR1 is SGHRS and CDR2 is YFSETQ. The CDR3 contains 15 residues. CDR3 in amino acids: CASSLVEGLVETQYF.

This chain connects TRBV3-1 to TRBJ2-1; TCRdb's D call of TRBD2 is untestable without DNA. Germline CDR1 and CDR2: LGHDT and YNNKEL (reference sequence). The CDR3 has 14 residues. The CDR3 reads CASSQEGLRDEQFF.

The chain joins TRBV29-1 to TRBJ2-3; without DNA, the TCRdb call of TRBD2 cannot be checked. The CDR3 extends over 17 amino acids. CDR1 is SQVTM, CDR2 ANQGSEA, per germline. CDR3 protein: CSAFGGTSGRGTDTQYF.

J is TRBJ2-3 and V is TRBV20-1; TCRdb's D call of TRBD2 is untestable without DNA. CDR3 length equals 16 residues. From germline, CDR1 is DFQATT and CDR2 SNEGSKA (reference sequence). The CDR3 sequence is CSARDRREGIRDTQYF.

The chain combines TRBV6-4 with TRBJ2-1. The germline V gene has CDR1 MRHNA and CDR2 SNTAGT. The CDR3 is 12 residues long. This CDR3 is CASSRDVGEQFF.

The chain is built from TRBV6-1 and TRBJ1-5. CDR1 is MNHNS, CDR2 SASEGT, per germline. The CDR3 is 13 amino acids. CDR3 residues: CASSRVIDQPQHF.

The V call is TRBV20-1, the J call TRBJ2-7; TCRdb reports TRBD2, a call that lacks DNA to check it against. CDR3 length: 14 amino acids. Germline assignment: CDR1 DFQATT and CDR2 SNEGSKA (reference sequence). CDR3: CSAFTSGSGGEQYF.

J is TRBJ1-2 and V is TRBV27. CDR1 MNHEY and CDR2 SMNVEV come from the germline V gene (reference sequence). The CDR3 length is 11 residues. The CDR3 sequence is CASRDAYGYTF.

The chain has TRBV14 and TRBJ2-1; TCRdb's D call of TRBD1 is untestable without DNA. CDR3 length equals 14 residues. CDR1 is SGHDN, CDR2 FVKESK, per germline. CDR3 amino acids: CASSQLQGADEQFF.

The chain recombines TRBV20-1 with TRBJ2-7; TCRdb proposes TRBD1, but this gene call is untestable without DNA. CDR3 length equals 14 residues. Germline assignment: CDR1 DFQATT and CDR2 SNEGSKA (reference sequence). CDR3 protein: CSARDPVGAGEQYF.

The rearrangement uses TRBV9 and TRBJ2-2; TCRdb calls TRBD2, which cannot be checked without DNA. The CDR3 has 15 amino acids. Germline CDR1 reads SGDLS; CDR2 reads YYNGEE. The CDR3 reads CASSAGTINTGELFF.

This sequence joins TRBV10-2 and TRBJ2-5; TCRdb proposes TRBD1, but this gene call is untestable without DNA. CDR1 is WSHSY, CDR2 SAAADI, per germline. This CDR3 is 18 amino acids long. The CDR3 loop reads CASSDPPQMTRVGETQYF.

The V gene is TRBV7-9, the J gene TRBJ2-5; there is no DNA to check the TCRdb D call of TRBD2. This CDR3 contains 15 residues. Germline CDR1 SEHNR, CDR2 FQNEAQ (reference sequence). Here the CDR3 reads CASSQQAGRGETQYF.